The next 17 T cell receptor beta chains were all read from a single sample in a study of blood T cell repertoires in COVID-19. Produced via immunoSEQ multiplex PCR; TCRdb's table is partial and in-frame only. In the table there are 140,000 to 150,000 clones, around nine tenths of which are singletons. Sequenced material: PBMCs or T cells enriched from blood (not recorded which). Receptor source: a woman in her twenties or thirties with acute COVID-19.

Comment on this clone: One end of the junction varies from germline; a read error may be responsible. J is TRBJ2-3 and V is TRBV5-6; TRBD2 might be the D (5 bases). Germline values: CDR1 SGHDT, CDR2 YYEEEE. The CDR3 loop spans 12 amino acids. DNA of the CDR3: TGTGCCAGCACCAATGAACTAGATGCGCAGTATTTT. It specifies CASTNELDAQYF.

The chain uses TRBV19 and TRBJ2-1, with TRBD2 as a possible D gene (5 bases). This CDR3 is 14 amino acids long. Trimming took 5 bases from V and 4 from J, leaving 12 bases between them. In germline, CDR1 is LNHDA, CDR2 SQIVND (reference sequence). This CDR3 reads CASSYGGLYNEQFF. DNA of the CDR3: TGTGCCAGTAGTTACGGCGGGTTATACAATGAGCAGTTCTTC.

The chain uses TRBV4-1 and TRBJ2-7, with 8 bases matching TRBD2. CDR1 is MGHRA and CDR2 is YSYEKL in the germline V gene. V gave up 3 bases and J gave up 7 bases; unmatched junction bases: 11. The CDR3 runs 15 residues. The CDR3 bases are TGCGCCAGCAGCCAGACCGGACTAGCCCCAGAGGAGCAGTACTTC. Protein product: CASSQTGLAPEEQYF.

V usage is TRBV14 and J usage is TRBJ2-1; 7 bases line up with TRBD2. Germline CDR1 and CDR2: SGHDN and FVKESK. The CDR3 contains 15 residues. With 5 bases clipped from V and 10 bases from J, the junction kept 14 bases outside the gene matches. DNA of the CDR3: TGTGCCAGCAGCGCAGCCCCTGGGGGGGAAGTAGAGCAGTTCTTC. Its translation: CASSAAPGGEVEQFF.

This rearrangement joins TRBV7-9 to TRBJ1-3; D is ambiguous. CDR1 is SEHNR and CDR2 is FQNEAQ in the germline V gene (reference sequence). V gave up 3 bases and J gave up 0 bases, with 12 bases separating them. CDR3 length: 16 amino acids. CDR3 sequence (DNA): TGTGCCAGCAGCTTTAACTTTGGGAGCTCTGGAAACACCATATATTTT. Its translation is CASSFNFGSSGNTIYF.

The V call is TRBV29-1, the J call TRBJ2-5; weak D call: TRBD1 (5 bases). Trimming shortened V by 7 bases and J by 2 bases, and 14 bases separated the two germline ends. The germline V gene has CDR1 SQVTM and CDR2 ANQGSEA. The CDR3 runs to 13 residues. CDR3 bases: TGCAGCGGGTCACAGGCAGGGCAAGAGACCCAGTACTTC. Encoded protein: CSGSQAGQETQYF. Drawing the rest from reference TRBV29-1 and TRBJ2-5, the complete variable domain is SAVISQKPSRDICQRGTSLTIQCQVDSQVTMMFWYRQQPGQSLTLIATANQGSEATYESGFVIDKFPISRPNLTFSTLTVSNMSPEDSSIYLCSGSQAGQETQYFGPGTRLLVL.

Remarks on this clone: Germline and junction disagree at one end, which may indicate a read error. This chain uses TRBV20-1 with TRBJ2-7, with 11 positions matching TRBD2. The germline V gene encodes CDR1 DFQATT and CDR2 SNEGSKA (reference sequence). This CDR3 comprises 11 residues. The CDR3 DNA is TGTCTAGCGGGAGGCTCCTACGAGCAGTACTTC. Protein sequence: CLAGGSYEQYF.

The chain is built from TRBV30 and TRBJ1-2, with 7 bases fitting TRBD1. CDR1 is GTSNPN and CDR2 is SVGIG in the germline V gene (reference sequence). V was clipped by 0 bases and J by 8 bases; unmatched bases: 15. The CDR3 contains 16 residues. CDR3 DNA sequence: TGTGCCTGGAGTGTATACCATGAGGGGGCGAGTGGCGGCTACACCTTC. Translating it yields CAWSVYHEGASGGYTF.

V is TRBV6-2 or TRBV6-3 and J is TRBJ2-7, with D possibly being TRBD2 (5 bases). The CDR3 runs to 18 residues. Trimming left V 0 bases short and J 3 bases short, with 21 bases between. Germline V gives CDR1 MNHEY, CDR2 SVGEGT. The CDR3 loop is CASSYSIVVEGSIYEQYF. The CDR3 nucleotides read TGTGCCAGCAGTTACTCGATTGTGGTCGAGGGTTCAATCTACGAGCAGTACTTC.

The rearrangement uses TRBV24-1 and TRBJ2-7; a weak D match, TRBD2 (6 bases). This CDR3 spans 14 amino acids. From germline, CDR1 is KGHDR and CDR2 SFDVKD. Trimming shortened V by 6 bases and J by 0 bases, and 11 bases separated the two germline ends. The CDR3 DNA sequence: TGTGCCACCAGTCTTACGGGAGCCTCCTACGAGCAGTACTTC. Its protein product is CATSLTGASYEQYF.

This chain uses TRBV28 with TRBJ2-7; 13 bases are a match to TRBD2. The CDR3 runs 16 residues. The V gene's germline CDR1 is MDHEN and CDR2 SYDVKM. After removal of 7 bases from V and 2 bases from J, the junction contained 8 bases not matched to a gene. CDR3 nucleotide sequence: TGTGCCAGCACCGTAGGTGGGACTAGCGGGACCTACGAGCAGTACTTC. Protein product: CASTVGGTSGTYEQYF.

The chain joins TRBV3-1 (or the pseudogene TRBV3-2) to TRBJ1-3; D perhaps matches TRBD1 (6 bases). This CDR3 has 16 amino acids. V lost 0 bases and J lost 8, with 17 bases in between. The germline CDR1 and CDR2 sequences are LGHDT and YNNKEL (reference sequence). CDR3 bases: TGTGCCAGCAGCCAAGATTACAGGGCTCATGGGGACACCATATATTTT. Its protein product is CASSQDYRAHGDTIYF.

In this sample, this clone turned up once. V usage is TRBV6-4 and J usage is TRBJ2-1, with a weak D call TRBD2 (5 bases). CDR1 MRHNA and CDR2 SNTAGT come from the germline V gene. Trimming took 5 bases from V and 5 from J, leaving 10 bases between them. This CDR3 spans 13 amino acids. Written as DNA, the CDR3 is TGTGCCAGCAGTCGGGGAAACAACAATGAGCAGTTCTTC. Its protein product is CASSRGNNNEQFF.

The chain combines TRBV10-3 with TRBJ1-2, with 8 bases matching TRBD1. Germline CDR1 reads ENHRY; CDR2 reads SYGVKD. The J segment lost 5 bases and the V segment lost 2 bases, leaving 7 bases of the junction unmatched. CDR3 length: 15 residues. CDR3 bases: TGTGCCATCAGTGAGACAGGGGGAGGGATGTATGGCTACACCTTC. Residues: CAISETGGGMYGYTF.

The CDR3 nucleotides are TGTGCCAGCAGCGCCGATGGGACTAGCGGAGAGACCCAGTACTTC. Its protein is CASSADGTSGETQYF. This chain uses TRBV9 with TRBJ2-5; 11 bases agree with TRBD2. The germline gives CDR1 SGDLS, CDR2 YYNGEE. CDR3 length: 15 amino acids. The trim removed 3 bases at V and 4 bases at J, leaving 5 bases unmatched.

This chain joins TRBV6-1 and TRBJ2-3; D possibly corresponds to TRBD1 (6 bases). Trimming stripped 2 bases from V and 3 bases from J, with 6 bases between. The germline gives CDR1 MNHNS, CDR2 SASEGT. This CDR3 contains 13 residues. The CDR3 reads CASSEQGTDTQYF. As DNA, the CDR3 is TGTGCCAGCAGTGAACAGGGGACAGATACGCAGTATTTT.

This chain connects TRBV6-5 to TRBJ1-1; TRBD1 is a possible D gene (6 bases). The CDR3 runs 15 residues. The V gene's germline CDR1 is MNHEY and CDR2 SVGAGI. Deletions cut 3 bases from V and 5 bases from J, with 16 bases between. The CDR3 sequence is CASSYWNPGVTEAFF. CDR3 DNA sequence: TGTGCCAGCAGTTATTGGAACCCAGGGGTGACTGAAGCTTTCTTT.